The source of this T cell receptor (delta chain) is a study of gamma-delta T cells after stem cell transplantation. The V gene's germline CDR1 is TSWWSYY and CDR2 QGS. This CDR3 has 20 amino acids. Trimming cost V 1 base and J 0 bases; bases outside gene matches: 17. TCRdb called clones from the RT-PCR reads again using CATT. The data show some 4,500 delta-chain clones, approximately 15% seen once. The rearrangement joins TRDV1 to TRDJ1; TRDD3 agrees at 7 bases. This clonotype was obtained from a human donor. It is not recorded whose cells these are; they may come from a transplant donor. Sequences were obtained from gamma-delta T cells. The CDR3 protein is CALGEHPAGGILMYTDKLIF. CDR3 sequence (DNA): TGTGCTCTTGGGGAACATCCCGCCGGGGGGATCCTTATGTACACCGATAAACTCATCTTT.